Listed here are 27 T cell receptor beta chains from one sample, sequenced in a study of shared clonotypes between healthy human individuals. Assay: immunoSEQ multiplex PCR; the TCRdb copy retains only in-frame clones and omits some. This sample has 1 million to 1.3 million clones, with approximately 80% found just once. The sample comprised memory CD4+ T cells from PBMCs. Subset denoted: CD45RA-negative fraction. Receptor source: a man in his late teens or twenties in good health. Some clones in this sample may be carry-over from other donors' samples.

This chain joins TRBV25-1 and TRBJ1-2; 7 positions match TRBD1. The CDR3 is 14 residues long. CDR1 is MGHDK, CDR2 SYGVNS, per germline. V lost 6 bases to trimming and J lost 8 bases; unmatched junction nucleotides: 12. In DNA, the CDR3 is TGTGCCAGCAGCCTCCCCGGACAGGCCGGCGGCTACACCTTC. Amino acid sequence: CASSLPGQAGGYTF.

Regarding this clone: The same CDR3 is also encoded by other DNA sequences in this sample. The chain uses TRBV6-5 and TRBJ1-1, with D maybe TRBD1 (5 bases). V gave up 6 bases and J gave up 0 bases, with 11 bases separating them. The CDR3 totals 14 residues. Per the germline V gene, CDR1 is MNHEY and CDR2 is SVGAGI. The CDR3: CASRRGRVNTEAFF. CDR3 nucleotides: TGTGCCAGCAGGAGGGGACGGGTGAACACTGAAGCTTTCTTT.

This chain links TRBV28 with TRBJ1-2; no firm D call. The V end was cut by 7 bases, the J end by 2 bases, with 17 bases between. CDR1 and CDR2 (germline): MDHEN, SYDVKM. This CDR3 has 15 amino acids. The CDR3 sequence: CASTSGLAENYGYTF. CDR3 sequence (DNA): TGTGCCAGCACCTCCGGTTTAGCAGAGAACTATGGCTACACCTTC.

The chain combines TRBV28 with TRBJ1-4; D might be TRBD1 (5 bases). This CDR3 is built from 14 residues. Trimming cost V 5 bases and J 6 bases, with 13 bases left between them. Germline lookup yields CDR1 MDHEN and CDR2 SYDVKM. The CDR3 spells CASSGTAYHEKLFF. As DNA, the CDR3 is TGTGCCAGCAGTGGGACTGCGTATCATGAAAAACTGTTTTTT.

CDR3 in amino acids: CASSGRSGRARDQFF. In DNA form, the CDR3 reads TGTGCCAGCAGTGGGCGGAGCGGGAGGGCCCGAGATCAGTTCTTC. J is TRBJ2-1 and V is TRBV2; 10 nucleotides match TRBD2. The CDR3 totals 15 residues. Germline CDR1 SNHLY, CDR2 FYNNEI. The V gene end was trimmed by 4 bases and the J gene end by 13 bases; junction bases not matched to a gene: 13. Full variable domain (remainder filled in from reference TRBV2 and TRBJ2-1): EPEVTQTPSHQVTQMGQEVILRCVPISNHLYFYWYRQILGQKVEFLVSFYNNEISEKSEIFDDQFSVERPDGSNFTLKIRSTKLEDSAMYFCASSGRSGRARDQFFGPGTRLTVL.

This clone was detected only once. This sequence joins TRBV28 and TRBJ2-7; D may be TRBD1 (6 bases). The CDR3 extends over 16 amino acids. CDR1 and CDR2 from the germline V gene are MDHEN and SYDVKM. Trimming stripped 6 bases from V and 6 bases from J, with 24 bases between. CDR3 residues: CASRLLPGQGNPEQYF. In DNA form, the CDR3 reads TGTGCCAGCAGGCTACTACCGGGACAAGGCAACCCCGAGCAGTACTTC.

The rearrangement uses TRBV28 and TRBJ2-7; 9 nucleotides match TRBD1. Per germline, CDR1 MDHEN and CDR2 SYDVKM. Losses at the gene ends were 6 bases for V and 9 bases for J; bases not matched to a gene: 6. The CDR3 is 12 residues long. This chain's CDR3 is CASSSTGGGQYF. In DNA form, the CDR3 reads TGTGCCAGCAGCTCAACAGGGGGCGGGCAGTACTTC.

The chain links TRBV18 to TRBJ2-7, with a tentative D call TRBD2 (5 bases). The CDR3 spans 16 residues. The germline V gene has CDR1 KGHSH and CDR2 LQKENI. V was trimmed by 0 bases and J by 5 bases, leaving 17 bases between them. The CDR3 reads CASSPPGGRVTHEQYF. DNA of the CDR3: TGTGCCAGCTCACCACCCGGAGGAAGAGTTACCCACGAGCAGTACTTC.

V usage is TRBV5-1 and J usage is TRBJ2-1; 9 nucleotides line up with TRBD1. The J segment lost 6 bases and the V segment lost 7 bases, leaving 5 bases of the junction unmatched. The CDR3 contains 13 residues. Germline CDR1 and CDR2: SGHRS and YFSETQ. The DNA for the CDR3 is TGCGCCAGCGCTGGGGGACAGGGCAATGAGCAGTTCTTC. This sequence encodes CASAGGQGNEQFF.

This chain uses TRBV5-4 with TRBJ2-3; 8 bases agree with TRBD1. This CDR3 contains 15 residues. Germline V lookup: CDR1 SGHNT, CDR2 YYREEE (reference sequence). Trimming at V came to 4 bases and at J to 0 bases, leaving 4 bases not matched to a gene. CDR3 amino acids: CASSDRTGSTDTQYF. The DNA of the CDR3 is TGTGCCAGCAGCGATAGGACAGGGAGCACAGATACGCAGTATTTT.

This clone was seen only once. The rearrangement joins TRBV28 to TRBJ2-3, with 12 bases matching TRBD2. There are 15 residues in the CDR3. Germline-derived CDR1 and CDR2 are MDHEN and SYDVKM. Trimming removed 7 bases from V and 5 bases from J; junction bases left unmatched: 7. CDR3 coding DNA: TGTGCCAGCAACCCTCTAGCGGGAGGGAGAGATACGCAGTATTTT. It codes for CASNPLAGGRDTQYF.

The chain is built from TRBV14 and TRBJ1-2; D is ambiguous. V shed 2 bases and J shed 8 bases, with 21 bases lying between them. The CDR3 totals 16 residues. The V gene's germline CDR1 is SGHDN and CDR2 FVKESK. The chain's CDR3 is CASSQTLWSQIQGYTF. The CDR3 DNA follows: TGTGCCAGCAGCCAAACGTTGTGGTCCCAGATTCAGGGCTACACCTTC. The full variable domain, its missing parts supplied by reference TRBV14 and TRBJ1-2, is EAGVTQFPSHSVIEKGQTVTLRCDPISGHDNLYWYRRVMGKEIKFLLHFVKESKQDESGMPNNRFLAERTGGTYSTLKVQPAELEDSGVYFCASSQTLWSQIQGYTFGSGTRLTVV.

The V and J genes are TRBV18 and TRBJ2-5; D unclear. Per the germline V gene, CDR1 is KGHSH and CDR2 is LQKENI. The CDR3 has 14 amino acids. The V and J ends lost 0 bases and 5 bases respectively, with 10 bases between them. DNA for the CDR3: TGTGCCAGCTCACCACCGACGGTGGCGGAGACCCAGTACTTC. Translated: CASSPPTVAETQYF.

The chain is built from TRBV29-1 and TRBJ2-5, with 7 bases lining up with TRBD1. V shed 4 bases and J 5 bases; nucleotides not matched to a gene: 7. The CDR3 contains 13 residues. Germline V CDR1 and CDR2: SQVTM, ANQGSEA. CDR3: CSVAPTGLETQYF. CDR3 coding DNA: TGCAGCGTTGCCCCGACAGGGCTTGAGACCCAGTACTTC. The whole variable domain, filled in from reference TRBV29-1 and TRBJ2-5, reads SAVISQKPSRDICQRGTSLTIQCQVDSQVTMMFWYRQQPGQSLTLIATANQGSEATYESGFVIDKFPISRPNLTFSTLTVSNMSPEDSSIYLCSVAPTGLETQYFGPGTRLLVL.

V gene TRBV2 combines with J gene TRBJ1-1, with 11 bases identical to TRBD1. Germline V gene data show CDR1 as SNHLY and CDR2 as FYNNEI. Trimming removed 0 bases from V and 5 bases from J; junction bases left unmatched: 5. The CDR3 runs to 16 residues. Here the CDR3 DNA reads TGTGCCAGCAGTGAAGCCCCCGGGACAGGGGGAACTGAAGCTTTCTTT. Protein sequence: CASSEAPGTGGTEAFF.

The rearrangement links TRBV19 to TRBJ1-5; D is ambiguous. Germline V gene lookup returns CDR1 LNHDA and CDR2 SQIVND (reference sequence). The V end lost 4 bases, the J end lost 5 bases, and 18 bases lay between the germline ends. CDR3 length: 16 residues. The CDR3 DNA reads TGTGCCAGTAGTAATTTGTGGGGTTTCTTGGATCAGCCCCAGCATTTT. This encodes CASSNLWGFLDQPQHF.

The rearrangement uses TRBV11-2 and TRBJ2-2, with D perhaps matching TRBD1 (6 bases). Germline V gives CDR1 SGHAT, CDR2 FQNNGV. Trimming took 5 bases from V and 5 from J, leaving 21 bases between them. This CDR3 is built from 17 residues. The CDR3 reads CASSPRAAGAGTGELFF. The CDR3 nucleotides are TGTGCCAGCAGCCCTAGAGCGGCAGGGGCAGGGACCGGGGAGCTGTTTTTT.

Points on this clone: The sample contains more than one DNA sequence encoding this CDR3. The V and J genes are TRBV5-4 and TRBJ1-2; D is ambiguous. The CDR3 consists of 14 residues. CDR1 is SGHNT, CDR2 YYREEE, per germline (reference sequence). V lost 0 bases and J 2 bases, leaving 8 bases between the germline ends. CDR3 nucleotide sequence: TGTGCCAGCAGCTTGGATCGGGGAAACTATGGCTACACCTTC. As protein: CASSLDRGNYGYTF.

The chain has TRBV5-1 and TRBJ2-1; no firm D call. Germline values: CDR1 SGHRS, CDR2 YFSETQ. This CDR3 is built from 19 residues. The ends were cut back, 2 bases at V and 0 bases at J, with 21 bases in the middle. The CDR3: CASSFAPLGPMSSYNEQFF. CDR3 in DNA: TGCGCCAGCAGCTTTGCCCCTTTAGGGCCCATGAGCTCCTACAATGAGCAGTTCTTC.

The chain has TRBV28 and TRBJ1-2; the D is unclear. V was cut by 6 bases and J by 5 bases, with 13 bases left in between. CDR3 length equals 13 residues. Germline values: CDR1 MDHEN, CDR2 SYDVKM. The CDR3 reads CASRPPGKYGYTF. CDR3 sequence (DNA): TGTGCCAGCAGGCCCCCGGGAAAATATGGCTACACCTTC.

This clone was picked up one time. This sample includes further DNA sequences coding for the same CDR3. The CDR3 coding sequence is TGTGCCAGCTCACCACAGGGGGCAGGAAACACCATATATTTT. Encoded protein: CASSPQGAGNTIYF. V usage is TRBV18 and J usage is TRBJ1-3; 7 nucleotides match TRBD1. J lost 4 bases, V lost 1 base, and 1 base had no gene match. CDR1 and CDR2 from the germline V gene are KGHSH and LQKENI. The CDR3 has 14 amino acids.

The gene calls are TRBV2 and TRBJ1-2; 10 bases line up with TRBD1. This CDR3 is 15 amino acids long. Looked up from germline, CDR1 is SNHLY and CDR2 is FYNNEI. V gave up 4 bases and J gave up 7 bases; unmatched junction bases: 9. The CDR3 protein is CASSGVGQGVGGYTF. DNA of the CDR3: TGTGCCAGCAGTGGAGTCGGACAGGGGGTTGGTGGCTACACCTTC.

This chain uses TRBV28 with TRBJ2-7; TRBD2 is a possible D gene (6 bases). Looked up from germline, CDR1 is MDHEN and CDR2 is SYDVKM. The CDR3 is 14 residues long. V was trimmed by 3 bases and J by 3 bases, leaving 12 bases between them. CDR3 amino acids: CASSLSLAVYEQYF. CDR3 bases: TGTGCCAGCAGTTTGTCACTAGCAGTCTACGAGCAGTACTTC.

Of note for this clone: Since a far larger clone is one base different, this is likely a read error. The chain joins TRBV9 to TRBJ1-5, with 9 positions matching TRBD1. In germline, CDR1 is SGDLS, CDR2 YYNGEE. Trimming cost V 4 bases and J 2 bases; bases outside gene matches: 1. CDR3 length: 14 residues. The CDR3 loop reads CASSRTGGNQPQHF. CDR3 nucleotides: TGTGCCAGCAGCCGGACAGGGGGCAATCAGCCCCAGCATTTT.

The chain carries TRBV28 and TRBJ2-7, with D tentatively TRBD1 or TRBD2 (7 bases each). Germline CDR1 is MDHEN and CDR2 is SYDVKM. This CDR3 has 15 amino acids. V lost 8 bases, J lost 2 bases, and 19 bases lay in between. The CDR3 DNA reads TGTGCCAGCTGTAGGGGGGGACAGCCCCCCTACGAGCAGTACTTC. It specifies CASCRGGQPPYEQYF.

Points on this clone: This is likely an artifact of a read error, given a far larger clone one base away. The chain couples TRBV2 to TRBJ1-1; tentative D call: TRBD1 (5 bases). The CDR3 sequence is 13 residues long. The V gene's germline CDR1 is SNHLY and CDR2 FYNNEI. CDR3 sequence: CASSDEGSTEASF. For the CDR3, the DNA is TGTGCCAGCAGTGATGAGGGGAGCACTGAAGCTTCCTTT.

CDR3 amino acids: CASSTHRSTNEKLFF. CDR3 coding DNA: TGTGCCAGCAGCACCCACAGGTCGACTAATGAAAAACTGTTTTTT. V is TRBV7-9 and J is TRBJ1-4; D is possibly TRBD1 (5 bases). Trimming removed 5 bases at V and 2 bases at J, with 12 bases between. This CDR3 has 15 residues. Per the germline V gene, CDR1 is SEHNR and CDR2 is FQNEAQ (reference sequence). Based on the CDR3 plus reference TRBV7-9 and TRBJ1-4, the full variable domain is DTGVSQNPRHKITKRGQNVTFRCDPISEHNRLYWYRQTLGQGPEFLTYFQNEAQLEKSRLLSDRFSAERPKGSFSTLEIQRTEQGDSAMYLCASSTHRSTNEKLFFGSGTQLSVL.